The 31 T cell receptor beta chains below come from one sample, sequenced in a study of cytomegalovirus exposure and HLA in healthy donors. The PCR used 60 Vbeta and 13 Jbeta primers. The protocol was immunoSEQ multiplex PCR, while the TCRdb copy is restricted to in-frame clones and leaves out a portion. The sample yields some 67,000 clones, 80% to 90% seen once. Sequenced: PBMCs. The origin of the receptors is a woman in her twenties or thirties in good health and CMV-seronegative.

The genes are TRBV6-6 and TRBJ1-2, with TRBD1 identical over 12 bases. Per the germline V gene, CDR1 is MNHNY and CDR2 is SVGAGI (reference sequence). The CDR3 totals 15 residues. V trimming: 0 bases; J trimming: 7 bases; junction bases outside the gene matches: 3. CDR3 loop: CASSYSGQGASGYTF. The CDR3 DNA reads as TGTGCCAGCAGTTACTCGGGACAGGGGGCGAGTGGCTACACCTTC.

The genes are TRBV7-9 and TRBJ2-5; tentative D call: TRBD2 (6 bases). Germline V gives CDR1 SEHNR, CDR2 FQNEAQ (reference sequence). The CDR3 runs to 13 residues. Trimming stripped 4 bases from V and 5 bases from J, with 11 bases between. CDR3 residues: CASSSTSSETQYF. The CDR3 coding sequence is TGTGCCAGCAGCTCGACTAGTTCTGAGACCCAGTACTTC.

The chain links TRBV4-3 to TRBJ2-7; 7 bases are shared with TRBD1. In germline, CDR1 is LGHNA, CDR2 YSLEER. The CDR3 is 15 amino acids. V was pared by 0 bases and J by 5 bases, with 7 bases of the junction left unmatched. The chain's CDR3 is CASSQDRRGSHEQYF. For the CDR3, the DNA is TGCGCCAGCAGCCAAGACCGCAGGGGGTCCCACGAGCAGTACTTC.

The chain combines TRBV7-9 with TRBJ1-2; 8 bases are a match to TRBD1. CDR3 length: 14 residues. Germline CDR1 and CDR2: SEHNR and FQNEAQ (reference sequence). V lost 6 bases to trimming and J lost 8 bases; unmatched junction nucleotides: 11. The CDR3: CASSGPTGGLGYTF. Written as DNA, the CDR3 is TGTGCCAGCAGTGGTCCAACAGGGGGATTAGGCTACACCTTC.

CDR3 nucleotides: TGTGCCTGCCCCGGGACAGTCAATGAGCAGTTCTTC. It translates to CACPGTVNEQFF. V usage is TRBV30 and J usage is TRBJ2-1, with 7 bases identical to TRBD1. Germline values: CDR1 GTSNPN, CDR2 SVGIG (reference sequence). This CDR3 spans 12 amino acids. Trimming at V came to 6 bases and at J to 6 bases, leaving 5 bases not matched to a gene.

This clone has just a few counts. V usage is TRBV6-6 and J usage is TRBJ1-1, with 7 bases fitting TRBD1. Germline values: CDR1 MNHNY, CDR2 SVGAGI (reference sequence). V dropped 5 bases and J dropped 1; count of bases not matched to a gene: 4. The CDR3 covers 14 residues. In DNA, the CDR3 is TGTGCCAGCAGTCCAAACAGGGGGAACACTGAAGCTTTCTTT. Amino acid sequence: CASSPNRGNTEAFF.

The chain has TRBV27 and TRBJ1-5; D not resolved. V shed 4 bases and J shed 2 bases, with 18 bases lying between them. The CDR3 covers 17 residues. Germline CDR1 is MNHEY and CDR2 is SMNVEV (reference sequence). The CDR3 sequence is CASSSRSRLGGNQPQHF. CDR3 nucleotides: TGTGCCAGCAGTTCACGGAGCCGGCTCGGGGGCAATCAGCCCCAGCATTTT.

This clone was counted a single time. The chain is built from TRBV19 and TRBJ1-5, with 8 bases matching TRBD1. CDR3 length: 14 amino acids. Germline CDR1 LNHDA, CDR2 SQIVND (reference sequence). The V and J ends lost 2 bases and 8 bases, in that order; junction bases with no gene match: 5. CDR3 residues: CASSISGQGKPQHF. The CDR3 DNA is TGTGCCAGTAGTATATCAGGACAGGGCAAGCCCCAGCATTTT.

This chain connects TRBV19 to TRBJ1-5, with D maybe TRBD1 (5 bases). CDR3 length: 15 residues. The germline V and J ends were trimmed by 3 bases and 7 bases, with 16 bases remaining between them. Germline lookup yields CDR1 LNHDA and CDR2 SQIVND (reference sequence). The chain's CDR3 is CASSIGGGVIQPQHF. In DNA, the CDR3 is TGTGCCAGTAGTATCGGGGGGGGAGTGATCCAGCCCCAGCATTTT.

The V gene is TRBV19, the J gene TRBJ2-7, with 7 bases lining up with TRBD2. The J segment lost 0 bases and the V segment lost 3 bases, leaving 2 bases of the junction unmatched. The CDR3 extends over 14 amino acids. CDR1 is LNHDA and CDR2 is SQIVND in the germline V gene (reference sequence). In DNA, the CDR3 is TGTGCCAGTAGTATCAGCGGGGCCTCCTACGAGCAGTACTTC. Its translation is CASSISGASYEQYF. The full variable domain, rest sourced from reference TRBV19 and TRBJ2-7, is DGGITQSPKYLFRKEGQNVTLSCEQNLNHDAMYWYRQDPGQGLRLIYYSQIVNDFQKGDIAEGYSVSREKKESFPLTVTSAQKNPTAFYLCASSISGASYEQYFGPGTRLTVT.

The chain couples TRBV11-2 to TRBJ2-1, with TRBD1 identical over 8 bases. The germline CDR1 and CDR2 sequences are SGHAT and FQNNGV. The trim removed 5 bases at V and 10 bases at J, leaving 16 bases unmatched. The CDR3 contains 16 residues. The CDR3 sequence: CASSILTGTGWREQFF. The CDR3 DNA reads as TGTGCCAGCAGCATTTTAACCGGGACAGGTTGGCGGGAGCAGTTCTTC.

This chain links TRBV18 with TRBJ2-1; 8 bases map to TRBD2. Germline-derived CDR1 and CDR2 are KGHSH and LQKENI. The ends lost 6 bases at V and 5 bases at J; junction bases unmatched: 9. The CDR3 loop spans 15 amino acids. This CDR3 reads CASSPPGTRHNEQFF. The CDR3 DNA is TGTGCCAGCTCTCCTCCCGGGACTAGGCACAATGAGCAGTTCTTC.

The chain is built from TRBV19 and TRBJ1-1; D is unresolved. Germline lookup yields CDR1 LNHDA and CDR2 SQIVND (reference sequence). The CDR3 covers 15 residues. The V end was cut by 6 bases, the J end by 2 bases, with 16 bases between. The CDR3 is CASRRSLETNTEAFF. In DNA form, the CDR3 reads TGTGCCAGTAGACGATCGCTAGAAACTAACACTGAAGCTTTCTTT.

The rearrangement uses TRBV5-4 and TRBJ1-5; D is possibly TRBD1 (5 bases). The germline V gene encodes CDR1 SGHNT and CDR2 YYREEE (reference sequence). Trimming shortened V by 4 bases and J by 5 bases, and 16 bases separated the two germline ends. The CDR3 runs to 15 residues. CDR3 sequence: CASSPGTGDYQPQHF. DNA of the CDR3: TGTGCCAGCAGCCCGGGGACGGGAGATTATCAGCCCCAGCATTTT.

The chain is built from TRBV28 and TRBJ1-1, with D perhaps TRBD1 (6 bases). Germline CDR1 and CDR2: MDHEN and SYDVKM. V lost 6 bases, J lost 0 bases, and 11 bases lay in between. There are 14 residues in the CDR3. This CDR3 is CASSVRDMNTEAFF. The CDR3 nucleotides read TGTGCCAGCAGCGTCCGGGACATGAACACTGAAGCTTTCTTT.

This clone was seen only once. V usage is TRBV7-2 and J usage is TRBJ2-1, with 8 bases identical to TRBD1. The ends lost 3 bases at V and 4 bases at J; junction bases unmatched: 5. The CDR3 sequence is 15 residues long. Germline V lookup: CDR1 SGHTA, CDR2 FQGNSA. This CDR3 reads CASSLETGVYNEQFF. The CDR3 nucleotides are TGTGCCAGCAGCTTGGAGACAGGGGTTTACAATGAGCAGTTCTTC.

This clone was seen more than once but under ten times. The V and J genes are TRBV11-2 and TRBJ2-7; perhaps TRBD2 as D (6 bases). This CDR3 is built from 13 residues. The ends were cut back, 7 bases at V and 3 bases at J, with 13 bases in the middle. CDR1 and CDR2 (germline): SGHAT, FQNNGV. Here the CDR3 reads CASTLWRGYEQYF. CDR3 sequence (DNA): TGTGCCAGCACCCTCTGGCGGGGCTACGAGCAGTACTTC.

The chain employs TRBV19 and TRBJ1-1, with D tentatively TRBD1 (5 bases). Trimming took off 5 bases at V and 1 base at J, with 14 bases between the two ends. Germline V lookup: CDR1 LNHDA, CDR2 SQIVND (reference sequence). The CDR3 totals 15 residues. Here the CDR3 DNA reads TGTGCCAGTAGTGCCGTGAGCAGGGCGAACACTGAAGCTTTCTTT. Protein product: CASSAVSRANTEAFF.

This clone has a single count. Germline and junction disagree at one end, which may indicate a read error. The chain is built from TRBV5-4 and TRBJ1-2; D is unclear. CDR3 length equals 16 residues. Looked up from germline, CDR1 is SGHNT and CDR2 is YYREEE (reference sequence). The CDR3 reads CASSLYDGEPNYGHTF. As DNA, the CDR3 is TGTGCCAGCAGCTTGTATGACGGAGAGCCTAACTATGGCCACACCTTC.

The chain has TRBV7-2 and TRBJ2-7; 8 bases map to TRBD1. The CDR3 sequence is 14 residues long. V dropped 1 base and J dropped 6; count of bases not matched to a gene: 5. The germline V gene encodes CDR1 SGHTA and CDR2 FQGNSA. The CDR3 spells CASSLDSGGVEQYF. The CDR3 DNA follows: TGTGCCAGCAGCTTAGATTCAGGGGGCGTCGAGCAGTACTTC.

The genes are TRBV27 and TRBJ1-6, with D unresolved. The CDR3 consists of 15 residues. The V end lost 6 bases, the J end lost 6 bases, and 15 bases lay between the germline ends. Germline assignment: CDR1 MNHEY and CDR2 SMNVEV (reference sequence). The CDR3 sequence: CASSPRGGINSPLHF. Written as DNA, the CDR3 is TGTGCCAGCAGCCCCCGCGGCGGCATTAATTCACCCCTCCACTTT.

This clone occurred once. The chain employs TRBV6-5 and TRBJ2-7, with TRBD1 matching over 7 bases. V lost 10 bases to trimming and J lost 3 bases; unmatched junction nucleotides: 9. The CDR3 loop spans 13 amino acids. Germline values: CDR1 MNHEY, CDR2 SVGAGI. CDR3 sequence reads: CATTDRLLYEQYF. In DNA, the CDR3 is TGTGCCACCACGGACAGGCTTCTCTACGAGCAGTACTTC.

This rearrangement joins TRBV2 to TRBJ1-2; D remains unclear. Trimming removed 3 bases at V and 6 bases at J, with 14 bases between. Looked up from germline, CDR1 is SNHLY and CDR2 is FYNNEI. This CDR3 has 14 amino acids. CDR3 nucleotides: TGTGCCAGCAGTGACGTGGGGTGGGAGAATGGCTACACCTTC. Amino acid sequence: CASSDVGWENGYTF.

The V and J genes are TRBV19 and TRBJ2-2, with 8 nucleotides matching TRBD2. With V trimmed by 7 bases and J by 3 bases, 10 bases remained unmatched. CDR3 length equals 16 residues. Germline CDR1 is LNHDA and CDR2 is SQIVND (reference sequence). The CDR3 sequence is CASKLVSGGDTGELFF. The CDR3 DNA sequence: TGTGCCAGTAAACTCGTTTCGGGGGGGGACACCGGGGAGCTGTTTTTT.

The chain couples TRBV2 to TRBJ1-1; D unresolved. The CDR3 sequence is 11 residues long. Germline CDR1 is SNHLY and CDR2 is FYNNEI. V was trimmed by 2 bases and J by 6 bases, leaving 4 bases between them. DNA of the CDR3: TGTGCCAGCAGTGAAACAGCTGAAGCTTTCTTT. The encoded protein is CASSETAEAFF.

For the CDR3, the DNA is TGTGCCAGCAGCACTTCGACTAGCGGGGGCCTGAACACCGGGGAGCTGTTTTTT. Its translation: CASSTSTSGGLNTGELFF. The rearrangement uses TRBV5-4 and TRBJ2-2, with 12 bases identical to TRBD2. The CDR3 is made up of 18 amino acids. Germline V gene lookup returns CDR1 SGHNT and CDR2 YYREEE (reference sequence). The V segment lost 4 bases and the J segment 1 base; nucleotides outside the gene matches: 8.

The chain uses TRBV12-5 and TRBJ2-3, with D maybe TRBD1 (6 bases). Per germline, CDR1 LGHNT and CDR2 FRNRAP. CDR3 length equals 13 residues. In DNA form, the CDR3 reads TGTGCGACATCACAGGGTATCGCAGATACGCAGTATTTT. Its translation is CATSQGIADTQYF.

CDR3 sequence: CASSTTGSLVTEKLFF. The CDR3 DNA sequence: TGCGCCAGCAGCACGACAGGCTCCTTGGTTACTGAAAAACTGTTTTTT. The chain joins TRBV5-1 to TRBJ1-4, with D possibly being TRBD1 (6 bases). Trimming shortened V by 4 bases and J by 7 bases, and 20 bases separated the two germline ends. This CDR3 comprises 16 residues. Germline values: CDR1 SGHRS, CDR2 YFSETQ.

The chain is built from TRBV15 and TRBJ1-1, with D uncertain. V shed 3 bases and J shed 6 bases, with 20 bases lying between them. In germline, CDR1 is LNHNV, CDR2 YYDKDF (reference sequence). The CDR3 has 16 amino acids. The CDR3, as DNA: TGTGCCACCAGCAGCGTTGAGAGAGAAGCCCAGGCTGAAGCTTTCTTT. The encoded protein is CATSSVEREAQAEAFF. The whole variable domain, filled in from reference TRBV15 and TRBJ1-1, reads DAMVIQNPRYQVTQFGKPVTLSCSQTLNHNVMYWYQQKSSQAPKLLFHYYDKDFNNEADTPDNFQSRRPNTSFCFLDIRSPGLGDTAMYLCATSSVEREAQAEAFFGQGTRLTVV.

Only a few counts were recorded for this clone. The chain joins TRBV4-3 to TRBJ1-1; D is unclear. The V end was cut by 4 bases, the J end by 12 bases, with 27 bases between. Germline CDR1 and CDR2: LGHNA and YSLEER. The CDR3 runs 16 residues. The CDR3: CASSPGMDGMNTEPFF. As DNA, the CDR3 is TGCGCCAGCAGCCCCGGTATGGACGGGATGAACACAGAACCTTTCTTT.

The rearrangement joins TRBV2 to TRBJ2-3, with 11 bases aligning to TRBD2. Germline V gene data show CDR1 as SNHLY and CDR2 as FYNNEI. V shed 5 bases and J 4 bases; nucleotides not matched to a gene: 2. The CDR3 consists of 14 residues. The CDR3: CASSLAGGSDTQYF. The CDR3 region has the DNA TGTGCCAGCAGTCTAGCGGGGGGATCAGATACGCAGTATTTT.